This T cell receptor beta chain was profiled in a study of blood T cell repertoires in COVID-19. Cohorts were determined from participant-reported clinical history. Someone with COVID-19 had been met by exposed participants within 2 weeks before study entry. Sequencing used immunoSEQ multiplex PCR; TCRdb keeps in-frame clones, though not all of them. The sample includes about 430,000 clones, approximately 91% of them seen just once. Germline V gives CDR1 LNHNV, CDR2 YYDKDF (reference sequence). The germline V and J ends were trimmed by 1 base and 8 bases, with 14 bases remaining between them. The length of the CDR3 is 15 residues.

The receptor was derived from a woman between 18 and 29 years old who had been exposed to COVID-19. Sequenced material: PBMCs or T cells enriched from blood (not recorded which). The chain uses TRBV15 and TRBJ1-4, with D maybe TRBD1 (6 bases). The chain's CDR3 is CATSRGPGAGEKLFF. The CDR3, as DNA: TGTGCCACCAGCAGAGGACCAGGGGCAGGAGAAAAACTGTTTTTT. Variable domain in full (rest from reference TRBV15 and TRBJ1-4): DAMVIQNPRYQVTQFGKPVTLSCSQTLNHNVMYWYQQKSSQAPKLLFHYYDKDFNNEADTPDNFQSRRPNTSFCFLDIRSPGLGDTAMYLCATSRGPGAGEKLFFGSGTQLSVL.